A selection of T cell receptor beta chains follows, all from one sample in a study of blood T cell repertoires in COVID-19. The repertoire was sequenced with immunoSEQ multiplex PCR; TCRdb's copy has only in-frame clones and lacks some. There are around 100,000 clones in the sample; about 80% occur only once, and 9.5% to 15% lies in the top ten. Sequencing was carried out using peripheral blood. These receptors originate from a human donor in a cohort sampled during active COVID-19. Both conserved end residues are part of each CDR3. Each record gives: V gene, D gene, J gene, clone size, CDR3 DNA, CDR3 protein. D genes are given only for firm matches. Clone sizes are given selectively: once, few, many, or a class where the clone is expanded.

V gene: TRBV3-1/TRBV3-2; D gene: TRBD1; J gene: TRBJ1-6; clone size: -; CDR3 DNA: TGTGCCAGCAGCCAAGCCGACAGGGGAAATTCACCCCTCCACTTT; CDR3 protein: CASSQADRGNSPLHF
V gene: TRBV5-1; D gene: -; J gene: TRBJ1-1; clone size: -; CDR3 DNA: TGCGCCAGCAGCCAGAACACTGAAGCTTTCTTT; CDR3 protein: CASSQNTEAFF
V gene: TRBV18; D gene: -; J gene: TRBJ1-1; clone size: -; CDR3 DNA: TGTGCCAGCTCACCCCCCCAGGGGTCCACTGAAGCTTTCTTT; CDR3 protein: CASSPPQGSTEAFF
V gene: TRBV13; D gene: -; J gene: TRBJ2-3; clone size: -; CDR3 DNA: TGTGCCAGCAGGAGGGGGGGAGATACGCAGTATTTT; CDR3 protein: CASRRGGDTQYF
V gene: TRBV3-1/TRBV3-2; D gene: -; J gene: TRBJ1-2; clone size: -; CDR3 DNA: TGTGCCAGCAGCCAAGACAGGGCCGACTATGGCTACACCTTC; CDR3 protein: CASSQDRADYGYTF
V gene: TRBV3-1/TRBV3-2; D gene: -; J gene: TRBJ2-7; clone size: -; CDR3 DNA: TGTGCCAGCAGCCAAGGGACTACCGCCTACGAGCAGTACTTC; CDR3 protein: CASSQGTTAYEQYF
V gene: TRBV5-1; D gene: TRBD1; J gene: TRBJ2-3; clone size: -; CDR3 DNA: TGCGCCAGCAGCTTGGTTCCAGGGGGCGCGGCAGATACGCAGTATTTT; CDR3 protein: CASSLVPGGAADTQYF
V gene: TRBV20-1; D gene: TRBD1; J gene: TRBJ2-7; clone size: few; CDR3 DNA: TGCAGTGCTAGTCGTCCCGGGACAGCTGACTACGAGCAGTACTTC; CDR3 protein: CSASRPGTADYEQYF
V gene: TRBV4-2; D gene: -; J gene: TRBJ2-1; clone size: -; CDR3 DNA: TGTGCCAGCAGCGCCTCCGGGCGGGGGCGTTACAATGAGCAGTTCTTC; CDR3 protein: CASSASGRGRYNEQFF
V gene: TRBV4-2; D gene: TRBD2; J gene: TRBJ2-1; clone size: -; CDR3 DNA: TGTGCCAGCAGCCAGGTCGGACTAGCGGGGGATGAGCAGTTCTTC; CDR3 protein: CASSQVGLAGDEQFF
V gene: TRBV3-1/TRBV3-2; D gene: -; J gene: TRBJ1-1; clone size: few; CDR3 DNA: TGTGCCAGCACCCTTAGAGGTGGCAGGGGGAACACTGAAGCTTTCTTT; CDR3 protein: CASTLRGGRGNTEAFF
V gene: TRBV2; D gene: -; J gene: TRBJ1-2; clone size: -; CDR3 DNA: TGTGCCAGCATCGCTAGGGGGTCTAACTATGGCTACACCTTC; CDR3 protein: CASIARGSNYGYTF
V gene: TRBV15; D gene: TRBD2; J gene: TRBJ2-5; clone size: -; CDR3 DNA: TGTGCCACCAGCAGACTTAGCGGGGGGACACGTTCGGCCCAGTACTTC; CDR3 protein: CATSRLSGGTRSAQYF
V gene: TRBV6-5; D gene: -; J gene: TRBJ1-1; clone size: -; CDR3 DNA: TGTGCCAGCAGTTACGCAGCCGGGAGGAACACTGAAGCTTTCTTT; CDR3 protein: CASSYAAGRNTEAFF
V gene: TRBV3-1/TRBV3-2; D gene: TRBD1; J gene: TRBJ1-2; clone size: -; CDR3 DNA: TGTGCCAGCAGCCTCGGACAGGACTATGGCTACACCTTC; CDR3 protein: CASSLGQDYGYTF
V gene: TRBV30; D gene: TRBD1; J gene: TRBJ1-1; clone size: -; CDR3 DNA: TGTGCCTGGAGTACTCTCTCAGGACAGGTTTCCACTGAAGCTTTCTTT; CDR3 protein: CAWSTLSGQVSTEAFF
V gene: TRBV6-2/TRBV6-3; D gene: -; J gene: TRBJ1-5; clone size: -; CDR3 DNA: TGTGCCAGCAGTTACGGGAGCTCAGGGGGCAATCAGCCCCAGCATTTT; CDR3 protein: CASSYGSSGGNQPQHF
V gene: TRBV5-1; D gene: -; J gene: TRBJ1-1; clone size: -; CDR3 DNA: TGCGCCAGCAGCTTGGGTTCTCTCACTGAAGCTTTCTTT; CDR3 protein: CASSLGSLTEAFF
V gene: TRBV11-2; D gene: TRBD1; J gene: TRBJ1-6; clone size: -; CDR3 DNA: TGTGCCAGCAGCACGGGGACAGGGATGGCACCCCTCCACTTT; CDR3 protein: CASSTGTGMAPLHF
V gene: TRBV5-1; D gene: TRBD1; J gene: TRBJ1-2; clone size: -; CDR3 DNA: TGCGCCAGCAGCCCCTGGACAGGGTCGAACTATGGCTACACCTTC; CDR3 protein: CASSPWTGSNYGYTF
V gene: TRBV7-2; D gene: TRBD1; J gene: TRBJ1-4; clone size: -; CDR3 DNA: TGTGCCAGCAGTCAGCCGGGACAGGGCACCGAAAAACTGTTTTTT; CDR3 protein: CASSQPGQGTEKLFF
V gene: TRBV30; D gene: TRBD1; J gene: TRBJ2-7; clone size: -; CDR3 DNA: TGTGCCTGGAGTGTACGACAGGGTTCGGAGCAGTACTTC; CDR3 protein: CAWSVRQGSEQYF
V gene: TRBV29-1; D gene: TRBD2; J gene: TRBJ2-7; clone size: -; CDR3 DNA: TGCAGCGTCCAGCGGGGCTTCGGGGAGCAGTACTTC; CDR3 protein: CSVQRGFGEQYF
V gene: TRBV5-1; D gene: -; J gene: TRBJ2-2; clone size: -; CDR3 DNA: TGCGCCAGCAGCTTGGGCAGGGTGAACACCGGGGAGCTGTTTTTT; CDR3 protein: CASSLGRVNTGELFF
V gene: TRBV3-1/TRBV3-2; D gene: TRBD2; J gene: TRBJ2-7; clone size: -; CDR3 DNA: TGTGCCAGCAGCCAGTTTGGAGTAGCGGGGCGCGCGCAGTACTTC; CDR3 protein: CASSQFGVAGRAQYF
V gene: TRBV12-3/TRBV12-4; D gene: -; J gene: TRBJ1-1; clone size: -; CDR3 DNA: TGTGCCAGCACTTTGAACACTGAAGCTTTCTTT; CDR3 protein: CASTLNTEAFF
V gene: TRBV7-9; D gene: TRBD1; J gene: TRBJ1-2; clone size: few; CDR3 DNA: TGTGCCAGCACTACCGGGACAGGGTCCTCTGGCTACACCTTC; CDR3 protein: CASTTGTGSSGYTF
V gene: TRBV18; D gene: TRBD2; J gene: TRBJ2-5; clone size: few; CDR3 DNA: TGTGCCAGCTCACCAGGGAGCGGGGGGGCGAAGACCCAGTACTTC; CDR3 protein: CASSPGSGGAKTQYF
V gene: TRBV19; D gene: TRBD2; J gene: TRBJ2-5; clone size: -; CDR3 DNA: TGTGCCAGTAGTAATAGCGGGGGGGCCCAAGAGACCCAGTACTTC; CDR3 protein: CASSNSGGAQETQYF
V gene: TRBV24-1; D gene: -; J gene: TRBJ2-3; clone size: -; CDR3 DNA: TGTGCCACCGGCAGGCCGGGAACAGATACGCAGTATTTT; CDR3 protein: CATGRPGTDTQYF
V gene: TRBV9; D gene: -; J gene: TRBJ2-3; clone size: -; CDR3 DNA: TGTGCCAGTAAGGGGGGGATGGACACAGATACGCAGTATTTT; CDR3 protein: CASKGGMDTDTQYF
V gene: TRBV3-1/TRBV3-2; D gene: TRBD1; J gene: TRBJ2-7; clone size: -; CDR3 DNA: TGTGCCAGCAGCCAACCCGGGACAGGGAACTCCTACGAGCAGTACTTC; CDR3 protein: CASSQPGTGNSYEQYF
V gene: TRBV18; D gene: TRBD1; J gene: TRBJ1-3; clone size: -; CDR3 DNA: TGTGCCAGCTCACCGGTGACAGGGGGCTTCGTTAACACCATATATTTT; CDR3 protein: CASSPVTGGFVNTIYF
V gene: TRBV5-1; D gene: -; J gene: TRBJ1-1; clone size: -; CDR3 DNA: TGCGCCAGCAGCTTAAATTCTGGACAGTTCTTCATGAACACTGAAGCTTTCTTT; CDR3 protein: CASSLNSGQFFMNTEAFF
V gene: TRBV11-2; D gene: TRBD1; J gene: TRBJ1-1; clone size: -; CDR3 DNA: TGTGCCAGCAGCTTGCGATCCGGGACAGGGGGAACTGAAGCTTTCTTT; CDR3 protein: CASSLRSGTGGTEAFF
V gene: TRBV6-5; D gene: TRBD1; J gene: TRBJ1-1; clone size: -; CDR3 DNA: TGTGCCAGCAGTTTCGGGACAGGGGTGATAGCCACTGAAGCTTTCTTT; CDR3 protein: CASSFGTGVIATEAFF
V gene: TRBV4-1; D gene: -; J gene: TRBJ1-2; clone size: -; CDR3 DNA: TGCGCCAGCAGCCAAGGGCAGGGGAAAACTAACCATGGCTACACCTTC; CDR3 protein: CASSQGQGKTNHGYTF
V gene: TRBV18; D gene: TRBD1; J gene: TRBJ2-2; clone size: -; CDR3 DNA: TGTGCCAGCTCCCTCGACAGGGACACCGGGGAGCTGTTTTTT; CDR3 protein: CASSLDRDTGELFF
V gene: TRBV3-1/TRBV3-2; D gene: -; J gene: TRBJ1-6; clone size: few; CDR3 DNA: TGTGCCAGCAGCCAAGATCAGGTTCCTAATTCACCCCTCCACTTT; CDR3 protein: CASSQDQVPNSPLHF
V gene: TRBV5-1; D gene: -; J gene: TRBJ2-3; clone size: -; CDR3 DNA: TGCGCCAGCAGCTTGGTCGGGATAGCTGCTACGCAGTATTTT; CDR3 protein: CASSLVGIAATQYF
V gene: TRBV5-4; D gene: -; J gene: TRBJ1-2; clone size: -; CDR3 DNA: TGTGCCAGCAGCTGGCGTGGGGCAGGTGCTGGCTACACCTTC; CDR3 protein: CASSWRGAGAGYTF
V gene: TRBV27; D gene: -; J gene: TRBJ2-3; clone size: -; CDR3 DNA: TGTGCCAGCAGTTGGGGGGGCAGCACAGATACGCAGTATTTT; CDR3 protein: CASSWGGSTDTQYF
V gene: TRBV9; D gene: TRBD1; J gene: TRBJ1-2; clone size: -; CDR3 DNA: TGTGCCAGCAGCGTAGGAGGACAGGGGTTATATGGCTACACCTTC; CDR3 protein: CASSVGGQGLYGYTF
V gene: TRBV7-9; D gene: -; J gene: TRBJ1-1; clone size: -; CDR3 DNA: TGTGCCAGCAGCTTAGACCAGGGAGGGCGTACTGAAGCTTTCTTT; CDR3 protein: CASSLDQGGRTEAFF
V gene: TRBV5-4; D gene: TRBD2; J gene: TRBJ2-5; clone size: -; CDR3 DNA: TGTGCCAGCAGCCCCGAAATAGCGGGGGCCGGAGAGACCCAGTACTTC; CDR3 protein: CASSPEIAGAGETQYF
V gene: TRBV3-1/TRBV3-2; D gene: -; J gene: TRBJ1-3; clone size: -; CDR3 DNA: TGTGCCAGCAGCCAAGACAGGGGTCCTGGAAACACCATATATTTT; CDR3 protein: CASSQDRGPGNTIYF
V gene: TRBV7-8; D gene: -; J gene: TRBJ1-1; clone size: -; CDR3 DNA: TGTGCCAGCAGCGACCCCGCGGGAGGTGAAGCTTTCTTT; CDR3 protein: CASSDPAGGEAFF
V gene: TRBV2; D gene: TRBD1; J gene: TRBJ1-5; clone size: -; CDR3 DNA: TGTGCCAGCAGTGGGACAGGGGGATCTCAGCCCCAGCATTTT; CDR3 protein: CASSGTGGSQPQHF
V gene: TRBV11-3; D gene: -; J gene: TRBJ1-4; clone size: -; CDR3 DNA: TGTGCCAGCAGCTCCACAGGTTCAACTAATGAAAAACTGTTTTTT; CDR3 protein: CASSSTGSTNEKLFF
V gene: TRBV6-5; D gene: -; J gene: TRBJ1-1; clone size: -; CDR3 DNA: TGTGCCAGCAGTCGCCTTTCCCGAACTGCTGAAGCTTTCTTT; CDR3 protein: CASSRLSRTAEAFF
V gene: TRBV15; D gene: -; J gene: TRBJ1-5; clone size: -; CDR3 DNA: TGTGCCACCAGCAGAACAGGGTTTCAGCCCCAGCATTTT; CDR3 protein: CATSRTGFQPQHF
V gene: TRBV14; D gene: -; J gene: TRBJ2-7; clone size: few; CDR3 DNA: TGTGCCAGCAGCGCAATGGGTTTGTTTACGGGTCACTACGAGCAGTACTTC; CDR3 protein: CASSAMGLFTGHYEQYF
V gene: TRBV7-9; D gene: TRBD2; J gene: TRBJ2-2; clone size: -; CDR3 DNA: TGTGCCAGCAGCTTAAGTACGGGGGGAAAAACCGGGGAGCTGTTTTTT; CDR3 protein: CASSLSTGGKTGELFF
V gene: TRBV4-3; D gene: TRBD1; J gene: TRBJ2-2; clone size: once; CDR3 DNA: TGCGCCAGCAGGTCCGGGACAGGGGCCGGGGAGCTGTTTTTT; CDR3 protein: CASRSGTGAGELFF